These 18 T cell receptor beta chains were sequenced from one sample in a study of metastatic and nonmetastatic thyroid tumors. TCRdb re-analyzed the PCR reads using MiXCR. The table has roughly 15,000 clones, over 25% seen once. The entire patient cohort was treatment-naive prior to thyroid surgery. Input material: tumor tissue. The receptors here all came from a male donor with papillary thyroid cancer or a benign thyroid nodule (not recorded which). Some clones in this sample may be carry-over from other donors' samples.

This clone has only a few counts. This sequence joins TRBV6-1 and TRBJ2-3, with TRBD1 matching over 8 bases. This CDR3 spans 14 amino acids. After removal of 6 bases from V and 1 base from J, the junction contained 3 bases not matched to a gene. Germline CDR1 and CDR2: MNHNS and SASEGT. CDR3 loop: CASRLGQGTDTQYF. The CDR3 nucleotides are TGTGCCAGCAGATTGGGACAGGGCACAGATACGCAGTATTTT.

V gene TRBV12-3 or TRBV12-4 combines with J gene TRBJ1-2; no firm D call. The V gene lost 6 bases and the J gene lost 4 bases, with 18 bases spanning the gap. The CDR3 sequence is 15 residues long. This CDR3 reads CASSIAGTGFYGYTF. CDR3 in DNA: TGTGCCAGCAGCATTGCGGGAACGGGTTTCTATGGCTACACCTTC.

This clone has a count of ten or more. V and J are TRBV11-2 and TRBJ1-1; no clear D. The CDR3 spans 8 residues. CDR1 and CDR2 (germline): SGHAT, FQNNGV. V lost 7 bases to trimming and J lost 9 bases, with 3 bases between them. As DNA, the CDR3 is TGTGCCAGCACCCAAGCTTTCTTT. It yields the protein CASTQAFF.

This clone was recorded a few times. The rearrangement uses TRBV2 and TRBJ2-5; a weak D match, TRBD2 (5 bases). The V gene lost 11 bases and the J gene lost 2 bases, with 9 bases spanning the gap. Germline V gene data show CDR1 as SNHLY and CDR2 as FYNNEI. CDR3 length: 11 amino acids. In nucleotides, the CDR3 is TGTGCCGGCGGGCAGCAAGAGACCCAGTACTTC. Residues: CAGGQQETQYF.

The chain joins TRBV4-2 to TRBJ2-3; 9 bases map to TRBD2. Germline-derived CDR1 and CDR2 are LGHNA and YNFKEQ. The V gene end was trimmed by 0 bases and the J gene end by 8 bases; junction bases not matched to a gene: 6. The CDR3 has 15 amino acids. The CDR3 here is CASSQEAGGAGTQYF. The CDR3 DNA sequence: TGTGCCAGCAGCCAAGAGGCGGGAGGGGCGGGTACGCAGTATTTT.

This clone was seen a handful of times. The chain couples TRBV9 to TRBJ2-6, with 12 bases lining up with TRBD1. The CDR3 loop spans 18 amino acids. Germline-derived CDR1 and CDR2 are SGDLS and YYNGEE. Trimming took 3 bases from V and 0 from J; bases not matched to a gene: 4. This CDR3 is CASSDGTGGNSGANVLTF. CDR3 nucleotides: TGTGCCAGCAGCGACGGGACAGGGGGCAACTCTGGGGCCAACGTCCTGACTTTC.

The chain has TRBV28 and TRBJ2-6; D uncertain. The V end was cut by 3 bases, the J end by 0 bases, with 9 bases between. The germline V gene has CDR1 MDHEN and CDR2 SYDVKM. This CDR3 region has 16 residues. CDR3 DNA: TGTGCCAGCAGTTTGATCCGGACCTCTGGGGCCAACGTCCTGACTTTC. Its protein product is CASSLIRTSGANVLTF.

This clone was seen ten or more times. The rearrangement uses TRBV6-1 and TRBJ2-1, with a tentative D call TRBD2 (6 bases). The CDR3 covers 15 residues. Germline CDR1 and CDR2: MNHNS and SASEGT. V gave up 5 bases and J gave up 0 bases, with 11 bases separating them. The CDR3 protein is CASSYLASSYNEQFF. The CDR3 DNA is TGTGCCAGCAGTTATCTAGCGAGCTCCTACAATGAGCAGTTCTTC.

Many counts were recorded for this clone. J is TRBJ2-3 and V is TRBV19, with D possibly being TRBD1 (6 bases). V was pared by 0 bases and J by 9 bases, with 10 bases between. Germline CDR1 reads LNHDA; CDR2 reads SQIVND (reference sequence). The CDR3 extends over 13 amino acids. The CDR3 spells CASSIEGAKTQYF. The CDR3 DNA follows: TGTGCCAGTAGTATAGAGGGGGCGAAGACGCAGTATTTT.

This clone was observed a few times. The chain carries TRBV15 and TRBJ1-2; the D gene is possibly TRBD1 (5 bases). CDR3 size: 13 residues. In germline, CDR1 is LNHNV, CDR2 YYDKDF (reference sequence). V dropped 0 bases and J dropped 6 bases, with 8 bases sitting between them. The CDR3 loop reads CATSRDRQNGYTF. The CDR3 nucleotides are TGTGCCACCAGCAGAGATCGACAGAATGGCTACACCTTC. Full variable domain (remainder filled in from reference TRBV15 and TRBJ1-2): DAMVIQNPRYQVTQFGKPVTLSCSQTLNHNVMYWYQQKSSQAPKLLFHYYDKDFNNEADTPDNFQSRRPNTSFCFLDIRSPGLGDTAMYLCATSRDRQNGYTFGSGTRLTVV.

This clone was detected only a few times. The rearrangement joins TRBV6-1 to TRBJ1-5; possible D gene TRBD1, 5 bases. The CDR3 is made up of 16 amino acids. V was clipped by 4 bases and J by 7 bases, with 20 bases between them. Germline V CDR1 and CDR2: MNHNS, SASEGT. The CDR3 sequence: CASSVRKGQGRQPQHF. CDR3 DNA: TGTGCCAGCAGTGTTCGGAAAGGGCAGGGAAGGCAGCCCCAGCATTTT.

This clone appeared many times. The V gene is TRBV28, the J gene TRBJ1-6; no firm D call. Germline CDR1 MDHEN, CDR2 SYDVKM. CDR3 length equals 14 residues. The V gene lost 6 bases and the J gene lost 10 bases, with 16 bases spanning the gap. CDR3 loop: CASRPNKNGSPLHF. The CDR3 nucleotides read TGTGCCAGCAGGCCGAACAAAAACGGCTCACCCCTCCACTTT.

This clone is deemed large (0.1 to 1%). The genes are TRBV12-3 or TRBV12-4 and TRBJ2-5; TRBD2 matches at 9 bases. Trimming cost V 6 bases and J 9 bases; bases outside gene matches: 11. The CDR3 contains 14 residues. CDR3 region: CASSPRGGRAAQYF. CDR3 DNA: TGTGCCAGCAGCCCAAGAGGCGGGAGGGCGGCCCAGTACTTC.

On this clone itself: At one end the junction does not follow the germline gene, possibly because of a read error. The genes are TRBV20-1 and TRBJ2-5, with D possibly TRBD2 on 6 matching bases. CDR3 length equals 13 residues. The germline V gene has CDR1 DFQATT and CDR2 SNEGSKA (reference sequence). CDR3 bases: TGCAGTACTAGATTTGGCGGGGCGGAGACCCAGTACTTC. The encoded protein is CSTRFGGAETQYF.

The CDR3 protein is CSARVRGLLYNEQFF. In DNA form, the CDR3 reads TGCAGTGCTAGAGTCCGGGGGCTTCTATACAATGAGCAGTTCTTC. The chain joins TRBV20-1 to TRBJ2-1; either TRBD1 or TRBD2 may supply D (6 bases each). Trimming cost V 1 base and J 4 bases, with 14 bases left between them. This CDR3 spans 15 amino acids. Germline CDR1 is DFQATT and CDR2 is SNEGSKA (reference sequence).

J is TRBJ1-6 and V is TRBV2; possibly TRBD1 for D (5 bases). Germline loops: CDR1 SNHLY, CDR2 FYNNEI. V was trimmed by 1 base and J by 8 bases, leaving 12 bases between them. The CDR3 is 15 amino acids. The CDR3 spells CASSEDQGMDSPLHF. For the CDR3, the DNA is TGTGCCAGCAGTGAAGACCAGGGAATGGATTCACCCCTCCACTTT.

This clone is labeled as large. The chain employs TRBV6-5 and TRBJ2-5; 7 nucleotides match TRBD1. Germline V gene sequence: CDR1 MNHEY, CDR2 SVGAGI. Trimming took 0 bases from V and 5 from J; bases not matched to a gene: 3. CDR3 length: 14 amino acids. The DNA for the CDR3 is TGTGCCAGCAGTTACTCAGGGACAGCGGAGACCCAGTACTTC. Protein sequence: CASSYSGTAETQYF.

CDR3 amino acids: CAWSVGSGTAQFF. CDR3 coding DNA: TGTGCCTGGAGTGTTGGTAGCGGGACGGCGCAGTTCTTC. The chain joins TRBV30 to TRBJ2-1; 8 bases line up with TRBD2. CDR3 length equals 13 residues. Germline CDR1 GTSNPN, CDR2 SVGIG (reference sequence). V lost 0 bases, J lost 12 bases, and 7 bases stayed unmatched.